The clone carrying this T cell receptor beta chain was seen many times. Its antigen remains unidentified. This specimen belongs to a study of T cell repertoires in cytomegalovirus infection. Study-wide context: Indications of both CMV infection and matching HLA type were provided by public TCR beta signatures. Study results and limitations: HLA-C-restricted CMV-specific TCR beta clonotypes prevailed in the ex vivo response.

TCRdb reprocessed the reads with MiXCR, giving one entry per CDR3 protein. This sample has a few hundred thousand distinct CDR3 sequences, with approximately 15% found just once. The V and J ends lost 1 base and 2 bases respectively, with 4 bases between them. The germline V gene encodes CDR1 SGHKS and CDR2 YYEKEE (reference sequence). CDR3 size: 13 residues. Material for sequencing was CD8+ T cells from PBMCs. The chain is built from TRBV5-5 and TRBJ1-5; no reliable D call. The TCR was taken from a human donor in good health (CMV status not recorded). Some clones in this sample may be carry-over from other donors' samples. The CDR3 reads CASSLPGNQPQHF. The DNA of the CDR3 is TGTGCCAGCAGCTTGCCGGGCAATCAGCCCCAGCATTTT.